A single sample gave rise to the 19 T cell receptor beta chains below, sequenced in a study of regulatory T cells in long-lasting Graves disease. Library construction for TCR beta used iRepertoire HTBI primers and Arm-PCR of CDR3 regions. One entry per CDR3 protein results from TCRdb running MiXCR on the multiplex PCR reads. The sample yields roughly 500,000 distinct CDR3 sequences, 20% to 25% seen once. Stated time point: persistent/refractory GD, antithyroid drugs over 5 years with positive TRAb. RNA isolated from PBMCs was used to make the TCR library. The source material was peripheral blood mononuclear cells (PBMCs), sampled when the disease was refractory, from a patient treated with antithyroid drugs. These receptors were collected from a female donor with Graves disease.

The chain combines TRBV20-1 with TRBJ1-5; D may be TRBD1 (5 bases). There are 16 residues in the CDR3. V was clipped by 1 base and J by 0 bases, with 13 bases between them. The V gene's germline CDR1 is DFQATT and CDR2 SNEGSKA (reference sequence). Here the CDR3 reads CSARASGTYSNQPQHF. CDR3 nucleotide sequence: TGCAGTGCTAGAGCTTCAGGGACCTATAGCAATCAGCCCCAGCATTTT.

This clonotype was detected many times. This chain uses TRBV6-2 or TRBV6-3 with TRBJ1-4; 9 positions match TRBD1. The CDR3 has 16 residues. V shed 4 bases and J 3 bases; nucleotides not matched to a gene: 6. Germline V gives CDR1 MNHEY, CDR2 SVGEGT. The CDR3, as DNA: TGTGCCAGCAGTTGGACGGACAGGGGAGCTAATGAAAAACTGTTTTTT. Encoded protein: CASSWTDRGANEKLFF.

This clonotype was picked up many times. The chain links TRBV29-1 to TRBJ2-7; 8 bases map to TRBD2. CDR3 length: 14 residues. V shed 7 bases, J shed 7 bases, and the junction held 15 bases outside the gene matches. The germline V gene has CDR1 SQVTM and CDR2 ANQGSEA. The CDR3 sequence is CSAVPGGRTLEQYF. The DNA for the CDR3 is TGCAGCGCCGTCCCGGGCGGGAGGACTCTGGAGCAGTACTTC.

This clonotype occurred many times. The V gene is TRBV6-1, the J gene TRBJ1-1; 8 bases are a match to TRBD1. This CDR3 has 16 amino acids. Germline-derived CDR1 and CDR2 are MNHNS and SASEGT. J was trimmed by 3 bases and V by 6 bases; bases with no gene match: 12. CDR3 coding DNA: TGTGCCAGCAGACGCGGACAGGGAGTTTTTGACACTGAAGCTTTCTTT. This encodes CASRRGQGVFDTEAFF.

This CDR3 reads CASSSSGVRTDTQYF. In nucleotides, the CDR3 is TGTGCCAGCAGTTCTTCAGGGGTTCGAACAGATACGCAGTATTTT. The chain is built from TRBV28 and TRBJ2-3; D possibly corresponds to TRBD1 (6 bases). V lost 4 bases and J 3 bases, leaving 14 bases between the germline ends. This CDR3 spans 15 amino acids. Per the germline V gene, CDR1 is MDHEN and CDR2 is SYDVKM.

CDR3 residues: CASSIARGANYGYTF. The CDR3 nucleotides are TGTGCCAGTAGTATAGCCCGGGGGGCGAATTATGGCTACACCTTC. V and J are TRBV19 and TRBJ1-2, with D perhaps TRBD1 (6 bases). Germline V gene sequence: CDR1 LNHDA, CDR2 SQIVND (reference sequence). The CDR3 consists of 15 residues. Trimming cost V 1 base and J 5 bases, with 14 bases left between them.

This clonotype was counted many times. This chain joins TRBV30 and TRBJ2-7; D might be TRBD2 (6 bases). The CDR3 consists of 15 residues. The germline gives CDR1 GTSNPN, CDR2 SVGIG (reference sequence). V was trimmed by 3 bases and J by 0 bases, leaving 15 bases between them. DNA of the CDR3: TGTGCCTGGAGCATCCCTAGCGCACGCTCCTACGAGCAGTACTTC. It specifies CAWSIPSARSYEQYF.

This clonotype was seen at least ten times. The chain carries TRBV20-1 and TRBJ1-2; TRBD1 is a possible D gene (6 bases). V was cut by 3 bases and J by 0 bases, with 11 bases left in between. The germline V gene encodes CDR1 DFQATT and CDR2 SNEGSKA (reference sequence). CDR3 size: 14 residues. The CDR3 region has the DNA TGCAGTGCTAGTTCCCAGGGGACTAACTATGGCTACACCTTC. Translating it yields CSASSQGTNYGYTF.

This clonotype occurred many times. The chain links TRBV28 to TRBJ2-1; D is possibly TRBD2 (6 bases). The CDR3 has 16 residues. Germline assignment: CDR1 MDHEN and CDR2 SYDVKM. Trimming stripped 3 bases from V and 4 bases from J, with 16 bases between. Here the CDR3 reads CASSLSLARTYNEQFF. In nucleotides, the CDR3 is TGTGCCAGCAGTTTGTCCCTAGCGAGAACGTACAATGAGCAGTTCTTC.

This clonotype was picked up a small number of times. The V gene is TRBV14, the J gene TRBJ2-1, with TRBD2 matching 10 bases. The germline V gene has CDR1 SGHDN and CDR2 FVKESK. CDR3 length equals 17 residues. The V segment lost 1 base and the J segment 4 bases; nucleotides outside the gene matches: 7. The CDR3 DNA is TGTGCCAGCAGCCAAGGCCCGGGACTAGCGCCTTACAATGAGCAGTTCTTC. Translation: CASSQGPGLAPYNEQFF.

This clonotype came up many times. The chain recombines TRBV7-3 with TRBJ2-6; D is uncertain. The CDR3 is 14 amino acids. The germline V gene has CDR1 SGHTA and CDR2 FQGTGA. The V gene lost 2 bases and the J gene lost 2 bases, with 4 bases spanning the gap. CDR3: CASSLFPGANVLTF. The CDR3 nucleotides read TGTGCCAGCAGCTTATTTCCTGGGGCCAACGTCCTGACTTTC.

Turning to this clonotype: Just one base apart from a much larger clone, this may be a read error. The CDR3 carries no conserved terminal phenylalanine or tryptophan, so it likely arises from a read error. CDR3 region: CASSPRLIGGPSNTEAFL. In DNA form, the CDR3 reads TGTGCCAGCAGCCCCCGCTTAATCGGGGGGCCCTCGAACACTGAAGCTTTCCTT. The V and J genes are TRBV5-5 and TRBJ1-1; D possibly corresponds to TRBD1 (6 bases). V gave up 4 bases and J gave up 1 base, with 23 bases separating them. The CDR3 has 18 amino acids. Germline assignment: CDR1 SGHKS and CDR2 YYEKEE (reference sequence).

This clonotype was detected many times. V usage is TRBV20-1 and J usage is TRBJ2-1; D not resolved. Germline CDR1 DFQATT, CDR2 SNEGSKA (reference sequence). Trimming cost V 6 bases and J 0 bases, with 9 bases left between them. This CDR3 is 13 amino acids long. CDR3 DNA sequence: TGCAGTGCAAAGCCCAGCTCCTACAATGAGCAGTTCTTC. This encodes CSAKPSSYNEQFF.

This chain links TRBV4-2 with TRBJ1-4; D gene uncertain. Germline V gene data show CDR1 as LGHNA and CDR2 as YNFKEQ. The CDR3 sequence is 16 residues long. Trimming stripped 1 base from V and 8 bases from J, with 17 bases between. As DNA, the CDR3 is TGTGCCAGCAGCCAAGCGTTTGCCAGCTCGGACGAAAAACTGTTTTTT. Amino acid sequence: CASSQAFASSDEKLFF.

A note on this clonotype: One end of the junction is discordant with germline, which a read error may explain. The J gene is TRBJ1-1, the V gene TRBV5-1; D might be TRBD1 (5 bases). The CDR3 covers 17 residues. CDR1 is SGHRS and CDR2 is YFSETQ in the germline V gene. CDR3 bases: TGCGCCAGCGGAGAAACCGGGACCCCCTTAATGAACACTGAAGCTCTCTTT. It translates to CASGETGTPLMNTEALF.

The V call is TRBV20-1, the J call TRBJ1-1; the D is unclear. Trimming cost V 0 bases and J 7 bases, with 12 bases left between them. CDR1 and CDR2 (germline): DFQATT, SNEGSKA (reference sequence). The length of the CDR3 is 13 residues. The CDR3 loop reads CSAREKSLGEAFF. The CDR3 bases are TGCAGTGCTAGAGAAAAGAGCCTCGGTGAAGCTTTCTTT.

This sequence joins TRBV7-2 and TRBJ2-5; D gene uncertain. Trimming removed 1 base at V and 1 base at J, with 13 bases between. The CDR3 consists of 16 residues. The germline CDR1 and CDR2 sequences are SGHTA and FQGNSA. The CDR3 region is CASSLGFVSPQETQYF. The CDR3 nucleotides are TGTGCCAGCAGCTTAGGTTTCGTATCTCCCCAAGAGACCCAGTACTTC.

This clonotype was observed many times. The V gene is TRBV20-1, the J gene TRBJ2-5; D might be TRBD1 (5 bases). CDR1 and CDR2 (germline): DFQATT, SNEGSKA (reference sequence). This CDR3 contains 14 residues. The ends were cut back, 0 bases at V and 5 bases at J, with 13 bases in the middle. The chain's CDR3 is CSARDFGAQETQYF. The CDR3, as DNA: TGCAGTGCTAGAGATTTTGGGGCTCAGGAGACCCAGTACTTC.

In this sample, this clonotype turned up many times. The CDR3 region has the DNA TGTGCCAGCAGTTTATTCGGGCGTGGGGGGATTTCACCCCTCCACTTT. It is translated as CASSLFGRGGISPLHF. The chain couples TRBV28 to TRBJ1-6; a possible D gene is TRBD1 (5 bases). The germline V gene has CDR1 MDHEN and CDR2 SYDVKM. V was cut by 1 base and J by 9 bases, with 16 bases left in between. The length of the CDR3 is 16 residues.